This T cell receptor beta chain was recorded in a study of shared clonotypes between healthy human individuals. In the study overall: The people who gave samples were a couple of women and a few men aged 18 to 49.

CD45RO-negative, CCR7-positively selected cells formed the naive CD8 fraction, excluding terminally differentiated effector memory CD45RA+ cells. Study-level points and caveats: Blood was the only sampled material, and tissue repertoires likely differ. Clonotypes which were not shared had lower generation probabilities than clonotypes that all four donors shared.

Libraries were prepared by immunoSEQ multiplex PCR; TCRdb keeps only in-frame clonotypes and omits some of them. The profile covers around 2,100,000 clones, with roughly 95% appearing a single time and 1% to 1.5% taken by the ten largest. Germline V CDR1 and CDR2: SNHLY, FYNNEI. This CDR3 has 15 amino acids. The ends lost 4 bases at V and 5 bases at J; junction bases unmatched: 10. Comments on this clone: What it binds is not known.

The V and J genes are TRBV2 and TRBJ1-1, with 7 nucleotides matching TRBD1. This receptor was identified in a man in his late teens or twenties in good health. Material: naive CD8+ T cells sorted from blood. The CDR3 loop is CASSGPETGSTEAFF. In DNA form, the CDR3 reads TGTGCCAGCAGTGGTCCTGAGACAGGGAGTACTGAAGCTTTCTTT.